These 23 T cell receptor beta chains were sequenced from one sample in a study of control samples from healthy donors and cancer patients. Repertoires were generated with immunoSEQ multiplex PCR, while TCRdb's copy carries only in-frame clones and drops some. The table includes more than 95,000 clones, over 75% detected once. The sequencing input was blood. These receptors all come from a man aged 18-30 years in good health.

The chain is built from TRBV14 and TRBJ1-1; 9 bases align to TRBD1. This CDR3 contains 13 residues. Germline V gives CDR1 SGHDN, CDR2 FVKESK. Germline trimming cut 2 bases from V and 6 bases from J; bases unmatched to any gene: 1. The CDR3 loop is CASSQRQGAEAFF. The CDR3 DNA reads as TGTGCCAGCAGCCAACGACAGGGGGCTGAAGCTTTCTTT.

The chain is built from TRBV28 and TRBJ1-1; TRBD1 is a possible D gene (5 bases). The CDR3 totals 14 residues. V gave up 7 bases and J gave up 4 bases, with 16 bases separating them. CDR1 and CDR2 from the germline V gene are MDHEN and SYDVKM. The CDR3 DNA reads as TGTGCCAGCAATCACGGGGGGGAAAGCACTGAAGCTTTCTTT. This sequence encodes CASNHGGESTEAFF.

The CDR3 DNA sequence: TGTGCCAGCAGCGCAGAAAGACTAGCGGGAGTCACCGGGGAGCTGTTTTTT. The encoded protein is CASSAERLAGVTGELFF. The chain employs TRBV11-3 and TRBJ2-2, with TRBD2 matching over 12 bases. The CDR3 has 17 residues. V was clipped by 5 bases and J by 4 bases; unmatched bases: 8. The germline gives CDR1 SGHNT, CDR2 YENEEA.

The V and J genes are TRBV10-2 and TRBJ2-7, with a possible D match to TRBD2 (6 bases). V gave up 5 bases and J gave up 3 bases, with 23 bases separating them. Germline CDR1 is WSHSY and CDR2 is SAAADI. CDR3 length: 17 residues. Here the CDR3 reads CASSPRNGGIWDYEQYF. In DNA, the CDR3 is TGCGCCAGCAGTCCCCGAAATGGGGGGATATGGGACTACGAGCAGTACTTC.

This chain joins TRBV10-3 and TRBJ2-3, with 10 nucleotides matching TRBD2. V dropped 6 bases and J dropped 3; count of bases not matched to a gene: 3. The CDR3 consists of 14 residues. The germline CDR1 and CDR2 sequences are ENHRY and SYGVKD. The CDR3 loop reads CAIRPGLATDTQYF. As DNA, the CDR3 is TGTGCCATCAGACCGGGACTAGCGACAGATACGCAGTATTTT.

The V call is TRBV4-3, the J call TRBJ1-5; 7 bases are a match to TRBD1. Trimming removed 4 bases from V and 6 bases from J; junction bases left unmatched: 6. CDR3 length: 14 residues. CDR1 and CDR2 from the germline V gene are LGHNA and YSLEER. The CDR3 loop is CASSLAGGLQPQHF. The CDR3 bases are TGCGCCAGCAGCCTTGCAGGGGGACTTCAGCCCCAGCATTTT.

V usage is TRBV7-9 and J usage is TRBJ2-5; 7 nucleotides line up with TRBD1. The V segment lost 6 bases and the J segment 3 bases; nucleotides outside the gene matches: 13. The CDR3 runs 16 residues. The V gene's germline CDR1 is SEHNR and CDR2 FQNEAQ (reference sequence). The CDR3 loop reads CASSGFWQGEEETQYF. The CDR3 coding sequence is TGTGCCAGCAGTGGGTTTTGGCAGGGGGAAGAAGAGACCCAGTACTTC.

This chain joins TRBV15 and TRBJ1-4; tentatively, D is TRBD1 (6 bases). Germline CDR1 LNHNV, CDR2 YYDKDF (reference sequence). The CDR3 totals 16 residues. Trimming shortened V by 1 base and J by 7 bases, and 16 bases separated the two germline ends. Here the CDR3 reads CATSRGFEGETEKLFF. CDR3 sequence (DNA): TGTGCCACCAGCAGAGGCTTCGAGGGGGAAACTGAAAAACTGTTTTTT.

Here the CDR3 DNA reads TGTGCCAGCAGCTTATCTGCAGGGGTCTTATATGGCTACACCTTC. Its translation: CASSLSAGVLYGYTF. V gene TRBV11-2 combines with J gene TRBJ1-2, with D possibly TRBD1 on 6 matching bases. The CDR3 contains 15 residues. Trimming took 2 bases from V and 5 from J, leaving 15 bases between them. Per germline, CDR1 SGHAT and CDR2 FQNNGV.

The table lists this clone with a few counts. The chain couples TRBV15 to TRBJ2-7, with 12 bases lining up with TRBD2. Germline-derived CDR1 and CDR2 are LNHNV and YYDKDF (reference sequence). The junction had 6 bases not matched to a gene; V was cut back by 0 bases and J by 3 bases. The CDR3 runs to 17 residues. This CDR3 reads CATSRDPGTSGYYEQYF. The CDR3 region has the DNA TGTGCCACCAGCAGAGATCCAGGGACTAGCGGGTACTACGAGCAGTACTTC.

The chain couples TRBV30 to TRBJ1-1; 9 nucleotides align to TRBD1. Losses at the gene ends were 2 bases for V and 11 bases for J; bases not matched to a gene: 9. Per the germline V gene, CDR1 is GTSNPN and CDR2 is SVGIG (reference sequence). The CDR3 is made up of 13 amino acids. The CDR3 protein is CAWSPGTGIGAFF. The CDR3 bases are TGTGCCTGGAGTCCCGGGACAGGGATCGGGGCTTTCTTT.

The rearrangement joins TRBV7-9 to TRBJ2-1; 12 bases agree with TRBD1. V was pared by 4 bases and J by 8 bases, with 6 bases of the junction left unmatched. This CDR3 is built from 15 residues. Germline lookup yields CDR1 SEHNR and CDR2 FQNEAQ (reference sequence). The DNA for the CDR3 is TGTGCCAGCAGCTGGGACAGGGGGCGATTTGATGAGCAGTTCTTC. Translation gives CASSWDRGRFDEQFF.

The rearrangement links TRBV10-3 to TRBJ2-2; D might be TRBD1 (5 bases). CDR3 length: 15 amino acids. V shed 3 bases and J shed 5 bases, with 13 bases lying between them. Looked up from germline, CDR1 is ENHRY and CDR2 is SYGVKD. The CDR3 region is CAISDRRDGTGELFF. The DNA of the CDR3 is TGTGCCATCAGTGATCGCAGGGATGGAACCGGGGAGCTGTTTTTT.

V is TRBV5-1 and J is TRBJ1-4; D call uncertain. V lost 2 bases, J lost 8 bases, and 19 bases lay in between. The CDR3 has 16 residues. CDR1 is SGHRS and CDR2 is YFSETQ in the germline V gene. This CDR3 is CASSLRGYNRGEKLFF. CDR3 in DNA: TGCGCCAGCAGCTTAAGAGGGTACAACCGGGGAGAAAAACTGTTTTTT.

The genes are TRBV2 and TRBJ2-1, with no clear D. There are 14 residues in the CDR3. Deletions cut 10 bases from V and 3 bases from J, with 16 bases between. The germline gives CDR1 SNHLY, CDR2 FYNNEI. CDR3 sequence reads: CATKEQNYYNEQFF. The DNA for the CDR3 is TGTGCCACCAAAGAGCAGAATTACTACAATGAGCAGTTCTTC.

This chain joins TRBV7-2 and TRBJ2-3; the D gene is possibly TRBD1 (6 bases). The CDR3 totals 15 residues. From germline, CDR1 is SGHTA and CDR2 FQGNSA. V gave up 5 bases and J gave up 4 bases, with 16 bases separating them. The CDR3 sequence is CASSQGGFLADTQYF. DNA for the CDR3: TGTGCCAGCAGCCAAGGGGGTTTCTTGGCAGATACGCAGTATTTT. Complete variable domain (other parts from reference TRBV7-2 and TRBJ2-3): GAGVSQSPSNKVTEKGKDVELRCDPISGHTALYWYRQSLGQGLEFLIYFQGNSAPDKSGLPSDRFSAERTGGSVSTLTIQRTQQEDSAVYLCASSQGGFLADTQYFGPGTRLTVL.

V usage is TRBV20-1 and J usage is TRBJ1-2; D ambiguous. This CDR3 region has 11 residues. The V gene's germline CDR1 is DFQATT and CDR2 SNEGSKA (reference sequence). The V end lost 6 bases, the J end lost 12 bases, and 17 bases lay between the germline ends. CDR3 in amino acids: CSAPLEGSDTF. CDR3 nucleotides: TGCAGTGCCCCATTGGAGGGCTCGGACACCTTC.

A note on this clone: Mismatch with germline at one junction end may stem from a read error. The chain's CDR3 is CASSLEGAGAYNEQFF. CDR3 nucleotides: TGTGCTAGCAGCTTAGAAGGTGCAGGGGCCTACAATGAGCAGTTCTTC. The chain is built from TRBV7-7 and TRBJ2-1; the D gene is possibly TRBD1 (6 bases). The germline gives CDR1 SSHAT, CDR2 FNYEAQ (reference sequence). This CDR3 has 16 amino acids. The full variable domain, rest sourced from reference TRBV7-7 and TRBJ2-1, is GAGVSQSPRYKVTKRGQDVTLRCDPISSHATLYWYQQALGQGPEFLTYFNYEAQPDKSGLPSDRFSAERPEGSISTLTIQRTEQRDSAMYRCASSLEGAGAYNEQFFGPGTRLTVL.

The gene calls are TRBV13 and TRBJ2-5, with 10 positions matching TRBD1. The CDR3 length is 17 residues. Germline CDR1 is PRHDT and CDR2 is FYEKMQ (reference sequence). J was trimmed by 5 bases and V by 0 bases; bases with no gene match: 9. The CDR3 nucleotides read TGTGCCAGCAGCTTAGGGGCCGGGACAGGGGAACAGGAGACCCAGTACTTC. Protein product: CASSLGAGTGEQETQYF.

The chain is built from TRBV30 and TRBJ1-5, with TRBD1 as a possible D gene (5 bases). CDR3 size: 14 residues. The V end lost 3 bases, the J end lost 0 bases, and 9 bases lay between the germline ends. Looked up from germline, CDR1 is GTSNPN and CDR2 is SVGIG (reference sequence). CDR3 bases: TGTGCCTGGAGCGGAGGGGTTAGCAATCAGCCCCAGCATTTT. Protein product: CAWSGGVSNQPQHF.

The V call is TRBV5-1, the J call TRBJ2-1; the D gene is possibly TRBD2 (6 bases). Germline V gene sequence: CDR1 SGHRS, CDR2 YFSETQ. The CDR3 consists of 18 residues. Trimming removed 4 bases from V and 2 bases from J, with 22 bases in between. This chain's CDR3 is CASSTYPRGSSAYNEQFF. The CDR3 bases are TGCGCCAGCAGCACCTATCCGCGGGGCTCTAGCGCCTACAATGAGCAGTTCTTC.

The V gene is TRBV18, the J gene TRBJ1-2; D not certain. The germline V and J ends were trimmed by 3 bases and 3 bases, with 14 bases remaining between them. This CDR3 region has 15 residues. Germline CDR1 KGHSH, CDR2 LQKENI. CDR3 loop: CASSPTQILDYGYTF. In DNA form, the CDR3 reads TGTGCCAGCTCACCTACACAGATTTTGGACTATGGCTACACCTTC.

The chain joins TRBV6-1 to TRBJ1-4; TRBD1 agrees at 9 bases. CDR1 and CDR2 (germline): MNHNS, SASEGT. The ends lost 0 bases at V and 5 bases at J; junction bases unmatched: 4. The CDR3 loop spans 16 amino acids. The CDR3 region is CASSEALGQGNEKLFF. Written as DNA, the CDR3 is TGTGCCAGCAGTGAAGCGCTAGGACAGGGGAATGAAAAACTGTTTTTT.